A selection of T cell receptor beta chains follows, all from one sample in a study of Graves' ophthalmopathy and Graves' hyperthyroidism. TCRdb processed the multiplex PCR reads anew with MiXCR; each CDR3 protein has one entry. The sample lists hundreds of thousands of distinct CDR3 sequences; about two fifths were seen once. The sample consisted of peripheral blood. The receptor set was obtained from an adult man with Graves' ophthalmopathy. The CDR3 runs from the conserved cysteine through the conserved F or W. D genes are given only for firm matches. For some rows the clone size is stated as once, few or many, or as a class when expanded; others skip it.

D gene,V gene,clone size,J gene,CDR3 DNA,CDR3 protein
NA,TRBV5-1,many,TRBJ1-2,TGCGCCAGCAGCTTGGATATAACCACCAACTATGGCTACACCTTC,CASSLDITTNYGYTF
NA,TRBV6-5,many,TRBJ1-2,TGTGCCAGCAGACCCCGTCGGGGGGATGGCTACACCTTC,CASRPRRGDGYTF
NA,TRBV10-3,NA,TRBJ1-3,TGTGCCATCAGTGAGTCGAGGGGGGACTATGGAAACACCATATATTTT,CAISESRGDYGNTIYF
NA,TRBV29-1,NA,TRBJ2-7,TGCAGCGCCTATCCCGGGTCCATGGGCGAGCAGTACTTC,CSAYPGSMGEQYF
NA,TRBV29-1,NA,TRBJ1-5,TGCAGCGTTTCGCCCCAGCATTTT,CSVSPQHF
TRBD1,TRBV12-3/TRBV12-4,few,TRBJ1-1,TGTGCCAGCAGTCGACAGGGGATGTTTGGTGAAGCTTTCTTT,CASSRQGMFGEAFF
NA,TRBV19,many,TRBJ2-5,TGTGCCACCAGTAGATTTTATGGGGAGATCCAGTACTTC,CATSRFYGEIQYF
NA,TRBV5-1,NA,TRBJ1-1,TGCGCCAGTAGCCCGGACAAACTGGGAACTGATGCTTTCTTT,CASSPDKLGTDAFF
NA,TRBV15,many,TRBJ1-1,TGTGCCACCAGCGCAGGACAGCCGGGGGAAGCTTTCTTT,CATSAGQPGEAFF
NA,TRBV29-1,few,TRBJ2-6,TGCAGCGTTGAGGTTGGGGGCAGGGGGGCCAACGTCCTGACTTTC,CSVEVGGRGANVLTF
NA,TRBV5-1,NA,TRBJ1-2,TGCGCCAGCAGCTTGGCCGGCCAGGGGTTTGGCTACACCTTC,CASSLAGQGFGYTF
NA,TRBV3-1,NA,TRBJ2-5,TGTGCCAGCAGCGCGAGGGGCAATGAGCAGTACTTC,CASSARGNEQYF
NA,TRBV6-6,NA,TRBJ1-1,TGTGCCAGCATTTCGGGGCTGAACACTGAAGCTTTCTTT,CASISGLNTEAFF
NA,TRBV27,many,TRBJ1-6,TGTGCCAGCAGTTTGAGTCCAGCTCACAATTCACCCCTCCACTTT,CASSLSPAHNSPLHF
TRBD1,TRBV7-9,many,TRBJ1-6,TGTGCCAGCAGCATCCGGGACAGTAATTCACCCCTCCACTTT,CASSIRDSNSPLHF
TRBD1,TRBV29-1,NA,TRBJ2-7,TGCAGCGCCGGACAGGGTTACGAGCAGTACTTC,CSAGQGYEQYF
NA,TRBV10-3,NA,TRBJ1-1,TGTGCCCTCAGCGGGAGGAACACTGAAGCTTTCTTT,CALSGRNTEAFF
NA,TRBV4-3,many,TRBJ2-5,TGCGCCAGCAGCCAAGGGCGTCGGCAGGGAGCAGAGACCCAGTACTTC,CASSQGRRQGAETQYF
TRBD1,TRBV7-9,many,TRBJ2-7,TGTGCCAGCAGCTTAGGGGACAGGGGCACCGAGCAGTACTTC,CASSLGDRGTEQYF
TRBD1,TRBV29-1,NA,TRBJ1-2,TGCAGCGTTGCCCACAGGGGAAACTATGGCTACACCTTC,CSVAHRGNYGYTF
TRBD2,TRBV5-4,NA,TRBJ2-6,TGTGCCAGCAGCTTTGGGGAGGGAGAAGCCAACGTCCTGACTTTC,CASSFGEGEANVLTF
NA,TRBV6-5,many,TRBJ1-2,TGTGCCAGCAGTTACTCACCGGGGGGCTATGGCTACACCTTC,CASSYSPGGYGYTF
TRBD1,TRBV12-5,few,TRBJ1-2,TGTGCTAGTGGTTCCGGACAGGAATATGGCTACACCTTC,CASGSGQEYGYTF
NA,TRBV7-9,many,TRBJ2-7,TGTGCCAGCAGCCCTCTCCAGGGACCAACCCACGAGCAGTACTTC,CASSPLQGPTHEQYF
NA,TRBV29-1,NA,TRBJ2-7,TGCAGCGTTGCTGGGGGTAGCGAGCAGTACTTC,CSVAGGSEQYF
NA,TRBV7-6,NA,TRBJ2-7,TGTGCTAGAGGCCCCAGTGATCACGAGCAGTACTTC,CARGPSDHEQYF
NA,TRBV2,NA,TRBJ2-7,TGTGCCAGCAGTGATCAGGGGAGCTACGAGCAGTACTTC,CASSDQGSYEQYF
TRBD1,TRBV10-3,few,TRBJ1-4,TGTGCCAGCAGTTACTCGAAGGGGGCGGCGGAAAAACTGTTTTTT,CASSYSKGAAEKLFF
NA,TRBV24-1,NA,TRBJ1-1,TGTGCCACCAGTGGTTTGTCCGGGGCTGAAGCTTTCTTT,CATSGLSGAEAFF
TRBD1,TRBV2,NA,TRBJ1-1,TGTGCCAGCTTAGGGACAGGAATTAACACTGAAGCTTTCTTT,CASLGTGINTEAFF
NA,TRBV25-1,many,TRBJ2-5,TGTGCCAGCAGTCAAAGGGGGACCGAGTGGGGGACCCAGTACTTC,CASSQRGTEWGTQYF
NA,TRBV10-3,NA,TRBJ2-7,TGTACCATCAGTGAGAAGGGACCGTTTGCCTCCTACGAGCAGTACTTC,CTISEKGPFASYEQYF
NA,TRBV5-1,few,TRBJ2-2,TGCGCCAGCAGCTTGGTCCTGCGGGGACAGAACACCGGGGAGCTGTTTTTT,CASSLVLRGQNTGELFF
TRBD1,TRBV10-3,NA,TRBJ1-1,TGTGCCATCGTGCGGGACAGGGGAGGCACTGAAGCTTTCTTT,CAIVRDRGGTEAFF
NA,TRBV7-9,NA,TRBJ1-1,TGCAGCAGCTTAGTTTCGGGGAACACTGAAGCTTTCTTT,CSSLVSGNTEAFF
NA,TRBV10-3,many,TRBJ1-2,TGTGCCATCAGTGGTACAGGGCACAACTATGGCTACACCTTC,CAISGTGHNYGYTF
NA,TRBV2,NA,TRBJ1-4,TGTGCCACCACAGTCCGGGAGGCAGGGATGACTAATGAAAAACTGTTTTTT,CATTVREAGMTNEKLFF
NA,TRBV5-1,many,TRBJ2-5,TGCGCCAGCAGCTTATCCGAGGGGAGGGAGACCCAGTACTTC,CASSLSEGRETQYF
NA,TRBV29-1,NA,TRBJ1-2,TGCAGCGCTGAAGACAGGACTTATGGCTACACCTTC,CSAEDRTYGYTF
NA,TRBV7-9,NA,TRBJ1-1,TGTGCCAGCAGCCAAGATCTGACAGGCTTCATGAACACTGAAGCTTTCTTT,CASSQDLTGFMNTEAFF
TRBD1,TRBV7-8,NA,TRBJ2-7,TGTGCCAGCAGCTTTCAAGGGACAGGGTTTCGCGAGCAGTACTTC,CASSFQGTGFREQYF
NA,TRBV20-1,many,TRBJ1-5,TGCAGTGCTAGAGATCGGGCGGGAGGCCTCAATCAGCCCCAGCATTTT,CSARDRAGGLNQPQHF
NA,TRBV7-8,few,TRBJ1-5,TGTGCCAGCAGCTTAGTTAGGACAGCTAGCAATCAGCCCCAGCATTTT,CASSLVRTASNQPQHF
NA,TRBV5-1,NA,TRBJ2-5,TGCGCCAGCAGCTTGGAGAGGGGACAAGGGGAGACCCAGTACTTC,CASSLERGQGETQYF
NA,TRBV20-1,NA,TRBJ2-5,TGCAGTGCTAGAATTGGGGGGCAAGAGACCCAGTACTTC,CSARIGGQETQYF
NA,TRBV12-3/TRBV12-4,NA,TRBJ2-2,TGTGCCAGCAGTTTAGTTAACCTCAAGGGTCCAGGCGTCAGGGAGCTGTTTTTT,CASSLVNLKGPGVRELFF
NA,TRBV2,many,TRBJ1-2,TGTGCCAGCAGTGGACAGCAATCTAACTATGGCTACACCTTC,CASSGQQSNYGYTF
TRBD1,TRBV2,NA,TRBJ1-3,TGTGCCATCAGTGAGCAGGGGGCGCCCGGAAACACCATATATTTT,CAISEQGAPGNTIYF
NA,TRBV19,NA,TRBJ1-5,TGTGCCAGTAGTATAGATTCCAGTGAGGGAGAGGCCCAGCCCCAGCATTTT,CASSIDSSEGEAQPQHF
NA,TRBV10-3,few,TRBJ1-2,TGTGCCAGCAGTGAAGATGCAGCGAGGTACTATGGCTACACCTTC,CASSEDAARYYGYTF
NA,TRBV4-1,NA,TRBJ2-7,TGCGCCAGCAGCCTCCGGAGGGGTCCCCACAAGCAGTACTTC,CASSLRRGPHKQYF
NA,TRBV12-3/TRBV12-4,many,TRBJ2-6,TGTGCCAGCAGTTCGCAGGGTTACGGTTCTGGGGCCAACGTCCTGACTTTC,CASSSQGYGSGANVLTF
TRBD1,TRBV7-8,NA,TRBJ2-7,TGTGCCAGCAGCTTCCAGACAGGGGGTCCATACGAGCAGTACTTC,CASSFQTGGPYEQYF